This note documents a single T cell receptor (beta chain) sequence. The antigen is undetermined. The CDR3 is 15 amino acids. Germline V gene lookup returns CDR1 KGHDR and CDR2 SFDVKD. Trimming removed 6 bases from V and 5 bases from J; junction bases left unmatched: 6. The data originate from a study of identical twins. Study results and caveats: Potential partial confounding of zero-insertion analyses by invariant MAIT and iNKT cells was noted. Twin-shared out-of-frame alpha sequences showed excess low generation probability. There were fewer insertions in abundant cord blood beta clonotypes, but memory repertoires showed no such pattern.

A universal primer site was created by template switching, with the cDNA bearing unique molecular identifiers. TCRdb analysed the 5' RACE reads with MiXCR anew, one entry per CDR3 protein. The sample holds about 530,000 distinct CDR3 sequences, under 25% seen once. The same specimen was also included in a second study, on yellow fever vaccine responses in identical twins.

This receptor was taken from a woman aged 18-29 years in good health. The chain recombines TRBV24-1 with TRBJ2-3; 11 nucleotides agree with TRBD1. Sequenced input: CD4+ T cells sorted from blood. CDR3 loop: CATSMGQGDVDTQYF. The CDR3, as DNA: TGTGCCACCAGTATGGGACAGGGGGATGTAGATACGCAGTATTTT.